These 14 T cell receptor beta chains share one sample of origin, sequenced in a study of CD8 T cells in ankylosing spondylitis. One entry per CDR3 protein results from TCRdb running MiXCR on the 5' RACE reads. The sample consists of approximately 260,000 distinct CDR3 sequences, 18% of them appearing once. Sequencing was performed on blood, either unsorted or a sorted T cell fraction (not recorded which). All receptors derive from a male donor with ankylosing spondylitis or in good health (not recorded which).

This clonotype has a handful of counts. V is TRBV5-8 and J is TRBJ2-5; TRBD2 is a possible D gene (5 bases). This CDR3 region has 15 residues. V was cut by 4 bases and J by 2 bases, with 15 bases left in between. Germline CDR1 is SGHTS and CDR2 is YDEGEE. This CDR3 is CASSLDLSGQETQYF. Written as DNA, the CDR3 is TGTGCCAGCAGCCTGGACCTGAGCGGTCAAGAGACCCAGTACTTC.

The V gene is TRBV4-2, the J gene TRBJ2-1; no reliable D call. Looked up from germline, CDR1 is LGHNA and CDR2 is YNFKEQ. Trimming stripped 2 bases from V and 7 bases from J, with 3 bases between. CDR3 length: 11 residues. The CDR3 DNA sequence: TGTGCCAGCAGCCAAATAAATGAGCAGTTCTTC. This translates into CASSQINEQFF.

This clonotype came up a few times. The V and J genes are TRBV29-1 and TRBJ2-5; 12 bases match TRBD2. With 6 bases clipped from V and 4 bases from J, the junction kept 3 bases outside the gene matches. CDR3 length: 13 residues. Per germline, CDR1 SQVTM and CDR2 ANQGSEA. CDR3 residues: CSVKTSGRETQYF. Here the CDR3 DNA reads TGCAGCGTGAAGACTAGCGGGAGAGAGACCCAGTACTTC.

The chain recombines TRBV29-1 with TRBJ2-7; no clear D. CDR1 is SQVTM, CDR2 ANQGSEA, per germline. The ends were cut back, 2 bases at V and 4 bases at J, with 6 bases in the middle. This CDR3 is built from 11 residues. The CDR3 spells CSVESGYEQYF. CDR3 nucleotides: TGCAGCGTTGAATCAGGATACGAGCAGTACTTC.

The V and J genes are TRBV5-1 and TRBJ2-1; D gene unclear. CDR3 length: 12 amino acids. V lost 5 bases, J lost 8 bases, and 11 bases lay in between. Germline V lookup: CDR1 SGHRS, CDR2 YFSETQ. The CDR3 region has the DNA TGCGCCAGCAGTTCAGGACCCCATGAGCAGTTCTTC. Protein sequence: CASSSGPHEQFF.

This clonotype was seen at least ten times. V is TRBV6-2 or TRBV6-3 and J is TRBJ1-5, with 7 nucleotides matching TRBD1. Trimming at V came to 6 bases and at J to 0 bases, leaving 8 bases not matched to a gene. Germline assignment: CDR1 MNHEY and CDR2 SVGEGT. CDR3 length: 16 amino acids. CDR3 amino acids: CASSQYRGYSNQPQHF. In nucleotides, the CDR3 is TGTGCCAGCAGCCAATACAGGGGATATAGCAATCAGCCCCAGCATTTT.

This clonotype came up a few times. Written as DNA, the CDR3 is TGCGCCAGCAGCCAAGGGACTAGCGGAGCAGATACGCAGTATTTT. Translating it yields CASSQGTSGADTQYF. The chain has TRBV4-1 and TRBJ2-3; 10 bases line up with TRBD2. With V trimmed by 1 base and J by 4 bases, 2 bases remained unmatched. The CDR3 length is 15 residues. Germline V gives CDR1 MGHRA, CDR2 YSYEKL.

In its sample, this clonotype was seen many times. V gene TRBV27 combines with J gene TRBJ2-1; 11 bases are shared with TRBD2. CDR1 MNHEY and CDR2 SMNVEV come from the germline V gene (reference sequence). This CDR3 spans 17 amino acids. Trimming took 8 bases from V and 6 from J; bases not matched to a gene: 15. Written as DNA, the CDR3 is TGTGCCAGCTATCCGGGACTAGCGGAAGCAAATCTCAATGAGCAGTTCTTC. This translates into CASYPGLAEANLNEQFF.

J is TRBJ2-7 and V is TRBV20-1; 9 positions match TRBD2. Germline CDR1 is DFQATT and CDR2 is SNEGSKA (reference sequence). V lost 4 bases and J lost 5; bases outside the gene matches: 18. CDR3 length equals 17 residues. The CDR3 protein is CSATSEILAGAPNEQYF. The CDR3 nucleotides are TGCAGTGCTACGAGCGAAATATTAGCGGGAGCGCCGAACGAGCAGTACTTC.

The sample holds a few counts of this clonotype. The chain combines TRBV29-1 with TRBJ1-3, with 7 bases matching TRBD1. In germline, CDR1 is SQVTM, CDR2 ANQGSEA. J gave up 1 base and V 7 bases, and 1 base lay outside the gene matches. The CDR3 contains 12 residues. The CDR3 protein is CSGQGSGNTIYF. The CDR3 DNA sequence: TGCAGCGGACAGGGTTCTGGAAACACCATATATTTT. The variable domain in full, completed from reference TRBV29-1 and TRBJ1-3, reads SAVISQKPSRDICQRGTSLTIQCQVDSQVTMMFWYRQQPGQSLTLIATANQGSEATYESGFVIDKFPISRPNLTFSTLTVSNMSPEDSSIYLCSGQGSGNTIYFGEGSWLTVV.

There are many counts of this clonotype. The chain recombines TRBV29-1 with TRBJ2-7; 7 bases are a match to TRBD1. V dropped 7 bases and J dropped 0; count of bases not matched to a gene: 6. The CDR3 is 13 amino acids. The germline V gene encodes CDR1 SQVTM and CDR2 ANQGSEA. The CDR3 DNA reads TGCAGCGACAGGGGTTTGAACTCCTACGAGCAGTACTTC. This codes for CSDRGLNSYEQYF.

The V call is TRBV7-9, the J call TRBJ2-7; 8 bases are shared with TRBD1. V was clipped by 5 bases and J by 2 bases; unmatched bases: 8. Germline assignment: CDR1 SEHNR and CDR2 FQNEAQ (reference sequence). CDR3 size: 15 residues. CDR3 in DNA: TGTGCCAGCAGCCCGACAGGGGAATCCCCCTACGAGCAGTACTTC. The encoded protein is CASSPTGESPYEQYF.

This clonotype was detected a few times. The chain is built from TRBV12-3 or TRBV12-4 and TRBJ2-2; no reliable D call. The CDR3 length is 13 residues. V lost 1 base and J lost 7, with 7 bases in between. The CDR3 spells CASSLGGYGELFF. Here the CDR3 DNA reads TGTGCCAGCAGTTTAGGGGGATACGGGGAGCTGTTTTTT.

This clonotype has a handful of counts. The V gene is TRBV7-3, the J gene TRBJ2-7; the D gene is possibly TRBD1 (5 bases). Germline loops: CDR1 SGHTA, CDR2 FQGTGA. V lost 2 bases and J lost 1, with 12 bases in between. CDR3 length: 15 amino acids. The CDR3 sequence: CASSLGADPSYEQYF. The CDR3, as DNA: TGTGCCAGCAGCTTAGGGGCAGACCCGTCCTACGAGCAGTACTTC.